The clone carrying this T cell receptor (beta chain) was seen a few times. Its antigen remains unidentified. This specimen comes from a study of blood T cells in healthy people across ages. Regarding the study as a whole: With age, beta diversity per million T cells declined roughly linearly, significantly by about 40.

Using a J-beta primer mix together with a sample-barcoded 5' primer, a second PCR was run for roughly 7 to 12 cycles. Each CDR3 protein gets one entry after TCRdb re-called the 5' RACE reads with MiXCR. The sample lists 1.4 million to 1.5 million distinct CDR3 sequences, roughly 45% occurring once. The sequencing input was blood. The sequence was obtained from a woman between 18 and 29 years old in good health.

The chain's CDR3 is CASSLFGGNTEAFF. CDR3 coding DNA: TGTGCCAGCAGTTTATTCGGGGGGAACACTGAAGCTTTCTTT. The chain carries TRBV27 and TRBJ1-1; D perhaps matches TRBD1 (5 bases). CDR1 and CDR2 from the germline V gene are MNHEY and SMNVEV (reference sequence). The CDR3 has 14 amino acids. V was clipped by 1 base and J by 1 base, with 7 bases between them.